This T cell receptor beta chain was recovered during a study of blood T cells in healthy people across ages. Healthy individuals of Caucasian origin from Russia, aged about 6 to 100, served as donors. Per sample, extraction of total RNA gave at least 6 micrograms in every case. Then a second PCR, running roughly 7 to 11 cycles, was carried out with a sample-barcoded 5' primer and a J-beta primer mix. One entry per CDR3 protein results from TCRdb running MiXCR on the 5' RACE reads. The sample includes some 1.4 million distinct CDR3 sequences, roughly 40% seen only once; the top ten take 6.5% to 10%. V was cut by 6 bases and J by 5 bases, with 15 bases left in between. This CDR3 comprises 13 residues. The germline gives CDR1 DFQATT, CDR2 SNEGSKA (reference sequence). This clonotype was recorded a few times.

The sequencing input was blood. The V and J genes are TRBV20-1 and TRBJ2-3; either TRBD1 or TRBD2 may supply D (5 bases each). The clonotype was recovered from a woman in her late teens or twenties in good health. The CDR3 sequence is CSAKGLARDTQYF. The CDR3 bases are TGCAGTGCCAAGGGGCTAGCCCGAGATACGCAGTATTTT.